This T cell receptor (beta chain) was found in a study of cytomegalovirus exposure and HLA in healthy donors. Trimming cost V 5 bases and J 7 bases; bases outside gene matches: 7. CDR3 size: 16 residues. Per the germline V gene, CDR1 is SGHNT and CDR2 is YENEEA. Overall study findings and caveats: With high specificity and sensitivity, the classifier reportedly diagnosed cytomegalovirus status. Later analysis demonstrated an association between a missense DCLRE1C variant and TCR beta V- and J-gene trimming. Immune exposure information comprised only CMV serostatus.

Healthy bone marrow donors made up the donors. Concerning this clone itself: Its target is unknown.

Use of 60 Vbeta and 13 Jbeta primers characterized the PCR. TCRdb's copy holds only in-frame clones and misses some; the assay was immunoSEQ multiplex PCR. This listing includes 40,000 to 45,000 clones. The receptor's source is a woman aged 25 to 39 in good health and CMV-seronegative. The sample comprised PBMCs. The V and J genes are TRBV11-3 and TRBJ2-1, with 14 bases fitting TRBD2. The CDR3 here is CASSPPGLAGVNEQFF. The CDR3 DNA reads as TGTGCCAGCAGCCCCCCGGGACTAGCGGGAGTTAATGAGCAGTTCTTC.